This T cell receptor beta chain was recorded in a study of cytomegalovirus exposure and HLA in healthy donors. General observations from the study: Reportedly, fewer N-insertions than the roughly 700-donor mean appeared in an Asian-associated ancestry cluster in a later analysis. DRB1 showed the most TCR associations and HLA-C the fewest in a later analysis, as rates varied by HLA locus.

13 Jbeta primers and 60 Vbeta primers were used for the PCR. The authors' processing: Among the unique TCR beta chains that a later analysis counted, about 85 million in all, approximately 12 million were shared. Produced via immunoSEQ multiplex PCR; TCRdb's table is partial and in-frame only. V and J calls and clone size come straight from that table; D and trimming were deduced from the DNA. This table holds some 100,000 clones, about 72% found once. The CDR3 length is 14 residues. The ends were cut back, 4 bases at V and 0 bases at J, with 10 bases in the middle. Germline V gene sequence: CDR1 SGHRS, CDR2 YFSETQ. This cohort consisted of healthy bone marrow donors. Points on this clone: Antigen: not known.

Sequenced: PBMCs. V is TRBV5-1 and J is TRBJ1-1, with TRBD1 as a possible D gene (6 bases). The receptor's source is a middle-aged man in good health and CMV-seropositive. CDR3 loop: CASSGGQMNTEAFF. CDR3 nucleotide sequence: TGCGCCAGCAGCGGAGGACAGATGAACACTGAAGCTTTCTTT.